The source of this T cell receptor (beta chain) is a study of T cells after yellow fever vaccination. A universal primer site and UMIs were added as TCR cDNA was made by 5'RACE template switching. MiXCR, applied by TCRdb to the 5' RACE reads, yields one record per CDR3 protein. The table has roughly 300,000 distinct CDR3 sequences, less than 9.5% seen once. Trimming took 4 bases from V and 8 from J; bases not matched to a gene: 11. This CDR3 has 14 amino acids. Germline lookup yields CDR1 SGHRS and CDR2 YFSETQ. The rearrangement joins TRBV5-1 to TRBJ1-2, with 7 bases lining up with TRBD1. The sequence was collected from a man between 18 and 29 years old who received the YFV17D yellow fever vaccine. The sequences come from PBMCs, collected approximately 40 days after the first yellow fever vaccination. The CDR3 is CASSPGQVDRGYTF. In nucleotides, the CDR3 is TGCGCCAGCAGCCCCGGACAGGTGGACAGAGGCTACACCTTC.